This TCR beta chain was captured by sequencing in a study of beta chain features in type 1 diabetes. Germline assignment: CDR1 SGHTA and CDR2 FQGNSA. This CDR3 region has 15 residues. J was trimmed by 5 bases and V by 5 bases; bases with no gene match: 3. Since all of the isolated RNA was reverse transcribed, expressed TCRB transcripts were what got sequenced. The repertoire was sequenced with immunoSEQ multiplex PCR; TCRdb's copy has only in-frame clones and lacks some. The table has roughly 450,000 clones, around 14% seen once. Sequencing was done on a sample of naive CD4+ T cells from blood. The J gene is TRBJ2-3, the V gene TRBV7-2; 14 bases map to TRBD2. The TCR was taken from a man aged 30 to 45 in good health. The chain's CDR3 is CASSQGLAGVDTQYF. DNA of the CDR3: TGTGCCAGCAGCCAGGGACTAGCGGGAGTAGATACGCAGTATTTT.